The 31 T cell receptor beta chains given below trace back to one sample, sequenced in a study of shared clonotypes between healthy human individuals. Profiled with immunoSEQ multiplex PCR; TCRdb holds only in-frame clones, not every one. The sample comprises over a million clones, about 75% of which are singletons, and over 1.3% rests with the top ten. The sequenced sample consisted of memory CD4+ T cells sorted from blood. Subset noted: CD45RA-negative fraction. These receptors were taken from a young man in good health.

The gene calls are TRBV6-1 and TRBJ1-5; the match to TRBD1 covers 7 bases. The CDR3 is 14 amino acids. Losses at the gene ends were 4 bases for V and 6 bases for J; bases not matched to a gene: 6. CDR1 MNHNS and CDR2 SASEGT come from the germline V gene. The CDR3 region has the DNA TGTGCCAGCAGTGCAGACAGGGCTTTTCAGCCCCAGCATTTT. This gives the protein CASSADRAFQPQHF.

This chain joins TRBV15 and TRBJ2-1; 14 nucleotides match TRBD2. V lost 1 base to trimming and J lost 8 bases; unmatched junction nucleotides: 7. The germline V gene encodes CDR1 LNHNV and CDR2 YYDKDF (reference sequence). This CDR3 comprises 17 residues. CDR3 in DNA: TGTGCCACCAGCAGAGCCTCGTGGACTAGCGGGAGGCATGAGCAGTTCTTC. Translated, it gives CATSRASWTSGRHEQFF. Filled out from reference TRBV15 and TRBJ2-1, the complete variable domain reads DAMVIQNPRYQVTQFGKPVTLSCSQTLNHNVMYWYQQKSSQAPKLLFHYYDKDFNNEADTPDNFQSRRPNTSFCFLDIRSPGLGDTAMYLCATSRASWTSGRHEQFFGPGTRLTVL.

The chain couples TRBV6-6 to TRBJ2-1, with 16 nucleotides matching TRBD2. Germline V gives CDR1 MNHNY, CDR2 SVGAGI (reference sequence). Germline trimming cut 6 bases from V and 8 bases from J; bases unmatched to any gene: 4. The CDR3 is 15 residues long. The CDR3 spells CASSPGTSGRDEQFF. The CDR3 nucleotides are TGTGCCAGCAGCCCCGGGACTAGCGGGAGGGATGAGCAGTTCTTC.

The chain is built from TRBV27 and TRBJ1-3; D is ambiguous. Deletions cut 6 bases from V and 3 bases from J, with 15 bases between. The germline V gene encodes CDR1 MNHEY and CDR2 SMNVEV (reference sequence). This CDR3 region has 15 residues. CDR3 loop: CASRGASRYGNTIYF. In DNA form, the CDR3 reads TGTGCCAGCAGAGGAGCCAGTCGATATGGAAACACCATATATTTT.

In regard to this clone: This clone may be a read error of a much larger clone one base away. The same CDR3 arises from other DNA sequences in this sample as well. The V call is TRBV11-2, the J call TRBJ1-1; D is ambiguous. Trimming removed 3 bases at V and 1 base at J, with 6 bases between. Per the germline V gene, CDR1 is SGHAT and CDR2 is FQNNGV. The CDR3 has 13 residues. The chain's CDR3 is CASSLSGNTEAFF. CDR3 in DNA: TGTGCCAGCAGCTTGTCGGGGAACACTGAAGCTTTCTTT.

V gene TRBV5-1 combines with J gene TRBJ2-7, with 8 bases aligning to TRBD1. Trimming at V came to 0 bases and at J to 1 base, leaving 18 bases not matched to a gene. The CDR3 contains 20 residues. Germline lookup yields CDR1 SGHRS and CDR2 YFSETQ. CDR3 residues: CASSLGRSSGTGPVSYEQYF. The CDR3 DNA is TGCGCCAGCAGCTTGGGCCGAAGCTCCGGGACAGGCCCAGTTTCCTACGAGCAGTACTTC.

Comments on this clone: This likely traces to a read error, being one base from a far larger clone. CDR3 coding DNA: TGTGCCACCAGCATTCGGACAGGGCAGAGCTACACCTTC. Translated, it gives CATSIRTGQSYTF. V gene TRBV15 combines with J gene TRBJ1-2; TRBD1 matches at 8 bases. The V and J ends lost 4 bases and 9 bases, in that order; junction bases with no gene match: 7. Germline V gives CDR1 LNHNV, CDR2 YYDKDF (reference sequence). This CDR3 is 13 amino acids long.

The rearrangement uses TRBV2 and TRBJ1-6; 7 bases align to TRBD1. CDR1 and CDR2 (germline): SNHLY, FYNNEI. CDR3 length equals 15 residues. V dropped 4 bases and J dropped 7; count of bases not matched to a gene: 7. The CDR3 sequence: CASSGPRGQNSPLHF. The CDR3 nucleotides are TGTGCCAGCAGTGGCCCCCGGGGACAGAATTCACCCCTCCACTTT. Drawing the rest from reference TRBV2 and TRBJ1-6, the complete variable domain is EPEVTQTPSHQVTQMGQEVILRCVPISNHLYFYWYRQILGQKVEFLVSFYNNEISEKSEIFDDQFSVERPDGSNFTLKIRSTKLEDSAMYFCASSGPRGQNSPLHFGNGTRLTVT.

The sample holds a few counts of this clone. The J gene is TRBJ1-5, the V gene TRBV27; D not certain. Between the trimmed V and J ends, which lost 6 bases and 6 bases, there was a span of 12 bases. CDR1 MNHEY and CDR2 SMNVEV come from the germline V gene (reference sequence). This CDR3 spans 13 amino acids. The CDR3 reads CASRAYTGQPQHF. CDR3 in DNA: TGTGCCAGCAGGGCCTACACGGGTCAGCCCCAGCATTTT.

The chain joins TRBV19 to TRBJ2-7; TRBD2 is a possible D gene (6 bases). The germline gives CDR1 LNHDA, CDR2 SQIVND (reference sequence). This CDR3 has 14 amino acids. V lost 5 bases to trimming and J lost 2 bases, with 13 bases between them. The CDR3 protein is CASSPISGAYEQYF. In DNA form, the CDR3 reads TGTGCCAGTAGTCCCATATCGGGGGCCTACGAGCAGTACTTC. Supplemented by reference TRBV19 and TRBJ2-7, the full variable domain reads DGGITQSPKYLFRKEGQNVTLSCEQNLNHDAMYWYRQDPGQGLRLIYYSQIVNDFQKGDIAEGYSVSREKKESFPLTVTSAQKNPTAFYLCASSPISGAYEQYFGPGTRLTVT.

About this clone itself: At the DNA level, this CDR3 is encoded by other sequences in the same sample as well. The chain couples TRBV18 to TRBJ1-4; 9 bases line up with TRBD1. The CDR3 length is 14 residues. V lost 1 base and J lost 6; bases outside the gene matches: 0. CDR1 and CDR2 from the germline V gene are KGHSH and LQKENI. The CDR3 sequence: CASSPRDRDEKLFF. CDR3 DNA: TGTGCCAGCTCACCACGGGACAGGGATGAAAAACTGTTTTTT.

This clone was recorded a few times. The chain carries TRBV30 and TRBJ2-7; perhaps TRBD2 as D (5 bases). From germline, CDR1 is GTSNPN and CDR2 SVGIG (reference sequence). This CDR3 contains 14 residues. Trimming removed 2 bases from V and 4 bases from J, with 15 bases in between. The CDR3 nucleotides read TGTGCCTGGAGTAAAGGACTCGGAACTTACGAGCAGTACTTC. This encodes CAWSKGLGTYEQYF.

This chain uses TRBV6-1 with TRBJ2-3; D perhaps matches TRBD1 (5 bases). Germline V lookup: CDR1 MNHNS, CDR2 SASEGT. This CDR3 has 15 amino acids. V lost 7 bases and J lost 2, with 16 bases in between. CDR3 region: CASIPGKGNTDTQYF. The CDR3 DNA is TGTGCCAGCATCCCAGGGAAAGGGAACACAGATACGCAGTATTTT.

In this sample, this clone turned up a few times. Different DNA sequences within this sample yield the same CDR3. V is TRBV6-5 and J is TRBJ1-4, with D possibly being TRBD1 (5 bases). This CDR3 region has 16 residues. The germline V gene encodes CDR1 MNHEY and CDR2 SVGAGI. Trimming pared 0 bases from V and 8 bases from J, leaving 16 bases between. The CDR3 DNA reads as TGTGCCAGCAGTTACTCGATCGGGCAGGGTGGGGAAAAACTGTTTTTT. It yields the protein CASSYSIGQGGEKLFF.

The rearrangement uses TRBV29-1 and TRBJ1-5; no firm D call. This CDR3 has 13 residues. V lost 3 bases and J 10 bases, leaving 16 bases between the germline ends. From germline, CDR1 is SQVTM and CDR2 ANQGSEA. CDR3 residues: CSVEAEAAGPQHF. In nucleotides, the CDR3 is TGCAGCGTTGAGGCAGAGGCTGCCGGACCCCAGCATTTT.

This clone was detected many times. V usage is TRBV4-2 and J usage is TRBJ1-2; no clear D. The germline CDR1 and CDR2 sequences are LGHNA and YNFKEQ. The CDR3 has 15 residues. Trimming left V 2 bases short and J 0 bases short, with 10 bases between. The CDR3 loop is CASSQQEISNYGYTF. CDR3 DNA sequence: TGTGCCAGCAGCCAACAGGAGATTTCTAACTATGGCTACACCTTC.

This clone appeared a single time. This chain links TRBV30 with TRBJ1-2, with D possibly TRBD1 on 5 matching bases. The CDR3 consists of 14 residues. Trimming took 5 bases from V and 6 from J, leaving 19 bases between them. Looked up from germline, CDR1 is GTSNPN and CDR2 is SVGIG (reference sequence). CDR3 in amino acids: CAWGSEIPGDGYTF. CDR3 DNA: TGTGCCTGGGGGTCGGAGATCCCGGGGGATGGCTACACCTTC.

This chain links TRBV2 with TRBJ2-5, with 9 bases that match TRBD2. Germline-derived CDR1 and CDR2 are SNHLY and FYNNEI. V gave up 4 bases and J gave up 5 bases; unmatched junction bases: 17. CDR3 size: 18 residues. The CDR3 loop is CASSGTGGTLAGMETQYF. The CDR3 DNA follows: TGTGCCAGCAGTGGGACGGGGGGGACGCTAGCGGGGATGGAGACCCAGTACTTC.

The chain joins TRBV6-6 to TRBJ2-1; D ambiguous. CDR1 is MNHNY, CDR2 SVGAGI, per germline (reference sequence). CDR3 length: 11 residues. V lost 6 bases to trimming and J lost 7 bases, with 7 bases between them. CDR3: CASSGRNEQFF. In nucleotides, the CDR3 is TGTGCCAGCAGCGGTCGTAATGAGCAGTTCTTC.

This clone is a singleton in its sample. V and J are TRBV28 and TRBJ2-5; D is tentatively TRBD1 or TRBD2 (6 bases each). This CDR3 is built from 14 residues. Trimming shortened V by 3 bases and J by 5 bases, and 13 bases separated the two germline ends. Looked up from germline, CDR1 is MDHEN and CDR2 is SYDVKM. Here the CDR3 DNA reads TGTGCCAGCAGTTTGGCAGGGGCGGGGGAGACCCAGTACTTC. Amino acid sequence: CASSLAGAGETQYF.

V and J are TRBV7-2 and TRBJ2-1; D is undetermined. CDR1 and CDR2 (germline): SGHTA, FQGNSA. The CDR3 length is 15 residues. V was cut by 1 base and J by 0 bases, with 7 bases left in between. CDR3 sequence reads: CASSLVGLSYNEQFF. The CDR3 DNA reads TGTGCCAGCAGCTTAGTCGGCCTCTCCTACAATGAGCAGTTCTTC.

This clone showed up just a few times. CDR3 bases: TGTGCCAGCAGTAAGAGGGGCGCAGGGCCGGAAAAACTGTTTTTT. Translating it yields CASSKRGAGPEKLFF. J is TRBJ1-4 and V is TRBV9, with D tentatively TRBD1 (5 bases). From germline, CDR1 is SGDLS and CDR2 YYNGEE. Trimming shortened V by 5 bases and J by 8 bases, and 19 bases separated the two germline ends. This CDR3 has 15 residues.

Concerning this clone itself: The conserved phenylalanine or tryptophan normally closing the CDR3 is absent here, so this likely arose from a read error. No DNA is shown, since the ends of the CDR3 on it are uncertain; the CDR3 is the one TCRdb lists. The rearrangement uses TRBV10-3 and TRBJ2-3; whether TRBD2, the table's D call, matches the DNA was not checked. A total of 9 residues make up the CDR3, ends included. Germline V gene data show CDR1 as ENHRY and CDR2 as SYGVKD. CDR3 region: CAIRPSPGE.

There are many counts of this clone. J is TRBJ1-5 and V is TRBV19; TRBD1 matches 7 bases. V lost 6 bases, J lost 1 base, and 15 bases stayed unmatched. CDR3 length equals 18 residues. Germline CDR1 reads LNHDA; CDR2 reads SQIVND (reference sequence). The CDR3 sequence is CASSSPATGKVSNQPQHF. The CDR3 coding sequence is TGTGCCAGTAGCTCTCCGGCGACAGGGAAAGTAAGCAATCAGCCCCAGCATTTT.

Turning to this clone: At one boundary the junction diverges from the germline segment, which might be a read error. Different DNA sequences within this sample yield the same CDR3. The V and J genes are TRBV7-2 and TRBJ1-4; D might be TRBD1 (6 bases). Germline-derived CDR1 and CDR2 are SGHTA and FQGNSA. CDR3 size: 15 residues. The CDR3 sequence: CASSLGGRSNEKLFF. CDR3 nucleotides: TGTGCCAGCAGTTTAGGGGGACGGTCTAATGAAAAACTGTTTTTT.

The V call is TRBV19, the J call TRBJ2-5, with 7 bases identical to TRBD1. Germline-derived CDR1 and CDR2 are LNHDA and SQIVND (reference sequence). J gave up 2 bases and V 4 bases, and 4 bases lay outside the gene matches. The CDR3 is 14 residues long. The CDR3 DNA sequence: TGTGCCAGTAGTACCCGACAGGGTCAAGAGACCCAGTACTTC. Residues: CASSTRQGQETQYF.

The chain combines TRBV5-1 with TRBJ2-7; TRBD2 aligns across 12 bases. Trimming took 5 bases from V and 4 from J; bases not matched to a gene: 7. Looked up from germline, CDR1 is SGHRS and CDR2 is YFSETQ. The CDR3 has 15 amino acids. This CDR3 is CASSPVTSGSYEQYF. The CDR3 DNA reads TGCGCCAGCAGTCCAGTGACTAGCGGGAGTTACGAGCAGTACTTC.

This clone was counted only a few times. The V gene is TRBV5-4, the J gene TRBJ1-6, with D perhaps matching TRBD1 (5 bases). The CDR3 totals 14 residues. Germline loops: CDR1 SGHNT, CDR2 YYREEE (reference sequence). Trimming removed 3 bases from V and 6 bases from J, with 10 bases in between. CDR3 coding DNA: TGTGCCAGCAGCTCGGGGGGTAGTAATTCACCCCTCCACTTT. Its protein product is CASSSGGSNSPLHF. Drawing the rest from reference TRBV5-4 and TRBJ1-6, the complete variable domain is ETGVTQSPTHLIKTRGQQVTLRCSSQSGHNTVSWYQQALGQGPQFIFQYYREEENGRGNFPPRFSGLQFPNYSSELNVNALELDDSALYLCASSSGGSNSPLHFGNGTRLTVT.

V gene TRBV2 combines with J gene TRBJ2-3, with TRBD2 as a possible D gene (6 bases). V lost 6 bases and J lost 4, with 20 bases in between. The CDR3 extends over 16 amino acids. In germline, CDR1 is SNHLY, CDR2 FYNNEI. CDR3 in DNA: TGTGCCAGCAGATGGGGGAGGAGAGGCGGAGCAGATACGCAGTATTTT. Translating gives CASRWGRRGGADTQYF.

This rearrangement joins TRBV4-1 to TRBJ2-7; the D is unclear. Trimming pared 0 bases from V and 0 bases from J, leaving 9 bases between. The germline V gene encodes CDR1 MGHRA and CDR2 YSYEKL. CDR3 size: 15 residues. The CDR3 bases are TGCGCCAGCAGCCAAGAAAGTGCCCCCTCCTACGAGCAGTACTTC. This gives the protein CASSQESAPSYEQYF.

This clone is a singleton in its sample. The chain couples TRBV6-6 to TRBJ1-1; D gene uncertain. V lost 2 bases to trimming and J lost 0 bases, with 13 bases between them. CDR3 size: 16 residues. The germline CDR1 and CDR2 sequences are MNHNY and SVGAGI (reference sequence). Written as DNA, the CDR3 is TGTGCCAGCAGTTACCGGGGTGTAACTATGAACACTGAAGCTTTCTTT. Its translation is CASSYRGVTMNTEAFF.